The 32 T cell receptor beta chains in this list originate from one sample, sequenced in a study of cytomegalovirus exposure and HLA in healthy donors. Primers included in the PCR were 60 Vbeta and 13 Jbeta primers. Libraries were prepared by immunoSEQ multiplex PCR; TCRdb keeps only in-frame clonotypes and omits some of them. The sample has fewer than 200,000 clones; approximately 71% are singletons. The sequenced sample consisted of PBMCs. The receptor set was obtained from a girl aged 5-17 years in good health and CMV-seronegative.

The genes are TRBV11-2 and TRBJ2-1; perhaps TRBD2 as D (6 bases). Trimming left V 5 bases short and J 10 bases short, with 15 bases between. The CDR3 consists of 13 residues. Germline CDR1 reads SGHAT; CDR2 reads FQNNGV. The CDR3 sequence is CASSPPEGWEQFF. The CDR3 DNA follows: TGTGCCAGCAGCCCCCCGGAGGGCTGGGAGCAGTTCTTC.

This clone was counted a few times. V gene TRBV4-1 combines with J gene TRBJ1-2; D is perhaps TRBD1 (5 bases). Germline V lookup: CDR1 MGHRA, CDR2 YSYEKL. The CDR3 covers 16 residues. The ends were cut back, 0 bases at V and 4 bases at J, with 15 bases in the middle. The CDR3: CASSQDRGTLLYGYTF. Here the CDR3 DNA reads TGCGCCAGCAGCCAAGATAGGGGTACCCTACTCTATGGCTACACCTTC.

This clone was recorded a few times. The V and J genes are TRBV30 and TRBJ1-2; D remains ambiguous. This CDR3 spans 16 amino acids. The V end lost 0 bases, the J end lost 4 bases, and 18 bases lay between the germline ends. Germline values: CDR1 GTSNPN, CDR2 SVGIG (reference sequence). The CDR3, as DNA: TGTGCCTGGAGTGTTGAGGAGGTTGGGATTTCCTATGGCTACACCTTC. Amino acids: CAWSVEEVGISYGYTF.

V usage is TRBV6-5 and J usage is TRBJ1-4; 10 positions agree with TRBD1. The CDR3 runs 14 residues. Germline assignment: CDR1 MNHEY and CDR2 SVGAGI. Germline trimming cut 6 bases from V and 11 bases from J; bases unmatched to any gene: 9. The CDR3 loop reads CASSPGQGWRKLFF. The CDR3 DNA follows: TGTGCCAGCAGCCCGGGACAGGGGTGGCGGAAACTGTTTTTT.

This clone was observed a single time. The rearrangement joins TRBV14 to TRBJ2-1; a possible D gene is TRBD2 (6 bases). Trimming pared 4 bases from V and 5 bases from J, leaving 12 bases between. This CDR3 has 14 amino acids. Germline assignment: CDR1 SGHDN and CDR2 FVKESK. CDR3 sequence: CASSPLAGNNEQFF. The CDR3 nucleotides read TGTGCCAGCAGCCCCCTGGCGGGGAACAATGAGCAGTTCTTC.

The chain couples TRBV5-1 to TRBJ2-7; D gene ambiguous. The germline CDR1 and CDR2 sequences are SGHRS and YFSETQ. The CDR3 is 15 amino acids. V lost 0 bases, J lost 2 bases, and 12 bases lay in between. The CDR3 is CASSLVPRRTYEQYF. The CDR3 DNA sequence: TGCGCCAGCAGCTTGGTTCCCCGCAGAACCTACGAGCAGTACTTC.

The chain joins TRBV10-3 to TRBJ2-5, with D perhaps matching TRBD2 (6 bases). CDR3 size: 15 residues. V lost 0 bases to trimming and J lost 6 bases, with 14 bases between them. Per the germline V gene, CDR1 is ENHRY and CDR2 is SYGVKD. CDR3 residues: CAISESGGAGKTQYF. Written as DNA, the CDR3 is TGTGCCATCAGTGAGTCAGGCGGGGCGGGAAAGACCCAGTACTTC.

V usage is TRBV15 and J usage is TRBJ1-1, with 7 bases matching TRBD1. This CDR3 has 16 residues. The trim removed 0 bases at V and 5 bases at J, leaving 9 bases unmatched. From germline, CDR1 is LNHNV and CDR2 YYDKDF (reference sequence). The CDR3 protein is CATSRDRTGGLTEAFF. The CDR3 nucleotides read TGTGCCACCAGCAGAGATCGGACAGGCGGTTTAACTGAAGCTTTCTTT. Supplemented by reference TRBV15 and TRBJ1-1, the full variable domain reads DAMVIQNPRYQVTQFGKPVTLSCSQTLNHNVMYWYQQKSSQAPKLLFHYYDKDFNNEADTPDNFQSRRPNTSFCFLDIRSPGLGDTAMYLCATSRDRTGGLTEAFFGQGTRLTVV.

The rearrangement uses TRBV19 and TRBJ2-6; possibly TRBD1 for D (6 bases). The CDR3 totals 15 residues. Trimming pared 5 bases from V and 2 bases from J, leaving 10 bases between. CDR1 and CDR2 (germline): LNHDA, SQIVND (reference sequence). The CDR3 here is CASSSRGAGANVLTF. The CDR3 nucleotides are TGTGCCAGTAGTTCCAGGGGTGCTGGGGCCAACGTCCTGACTTTC.

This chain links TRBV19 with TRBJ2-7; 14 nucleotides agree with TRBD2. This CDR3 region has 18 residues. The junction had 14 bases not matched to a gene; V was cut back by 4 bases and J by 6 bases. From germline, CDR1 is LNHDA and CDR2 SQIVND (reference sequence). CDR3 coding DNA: TGTGCCAGTAGTAACCCGACTAGCGGGGGGGCCGGTATCGGCGAGCAGTACTTC. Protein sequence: CASSNPTSGGAGIGEQYF. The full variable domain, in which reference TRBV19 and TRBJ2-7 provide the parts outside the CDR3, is DGGITQSPKYLFRKEGQNVTLSCEQNLNHDAMYWYRQDPGQGLRLIYYSQIVNDFQKGDIAEGYSVSREKKESFPLTVTSAQKNPTAFYLCASSNPTSGGAGIGEQYFGPGTRLTVT.

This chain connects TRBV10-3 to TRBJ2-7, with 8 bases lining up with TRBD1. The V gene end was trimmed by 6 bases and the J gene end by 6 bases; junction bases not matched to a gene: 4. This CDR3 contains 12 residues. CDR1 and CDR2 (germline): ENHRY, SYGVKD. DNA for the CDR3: TGTGCCATCAGGGGCACAGGGGGCGAGCAGTACTTC. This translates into CAIRGTGGEQYF.

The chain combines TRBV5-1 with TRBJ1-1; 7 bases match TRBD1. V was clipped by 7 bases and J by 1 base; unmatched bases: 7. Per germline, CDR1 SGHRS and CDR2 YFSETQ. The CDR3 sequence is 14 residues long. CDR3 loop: CASSQDRTNTEAFF. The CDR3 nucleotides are TGCGCCAGCTCTCAGGACAGGACGAACACTGAAGCTTTCTTT. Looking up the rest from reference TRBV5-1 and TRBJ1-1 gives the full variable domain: KAGVTQTPRYLIKTRGQQVTLSCSPISGHRSVSWYQQTPGQGLQFLFEYFSETQRNKGNFPGRFSGRQFSNSRSEMNVSTLELGDSALYLCASSQDRTNTEAFFGQGTRLTVV.

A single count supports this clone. The CDR3 here is CASSLLGAGASTDTQYF. CDR3 nucleotide sequence: TGTGCCAGCAGTTTATTGGGAGCGGGGGCTAGCACAGATACGCAGTATTTT. The chain is built from TRBV27 and TRBJ2-3, with TRBD2 identical over 8 bases. The CDR3 totals 17 residues. The V segment lost 1 base and the J segment 0 bases; nucleotides outside the gene matches: 6. Looked up from germline, CDR1 is MNHEY and CDR2 is SMNVEV (reference sequence).

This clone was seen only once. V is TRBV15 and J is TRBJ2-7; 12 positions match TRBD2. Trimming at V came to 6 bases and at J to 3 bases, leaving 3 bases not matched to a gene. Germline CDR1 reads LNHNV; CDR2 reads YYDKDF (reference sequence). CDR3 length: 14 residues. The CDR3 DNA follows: TGTGCCACCAGACTGACTAGCGGGGGCTACGAGCAGTACTTC. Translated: CATRLTSGGYEQYF. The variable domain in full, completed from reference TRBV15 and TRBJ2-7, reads DAMVIQNPRYQVTQFGKPVTLSCSQTLNHNVMYWYQQKSSQAPKLLFHYYDKDFNNEADTPDNFQSRRPNTSFCFLDIRSPGLGDTAMYLCATRLTSGGYEQYFGPGTRLTVT.

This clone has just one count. CDR3 bases: TGTGCCAGCAGCGTAGGACAGGGGGAATCAGCTTTCTTT. Amino acid sequence: CASSVGQGESAFF. The chain recombines TRBV9 with TRBJ1-1; 9 bases agree with TRBD1. Trimming removed 0 bases from V and 10 bases from J; junction bases left unmatched: 4. This CDR3 has 13 amino acids. Per germline, CDR1 SGDLS and CDR2 YYNGEE. The variable domain in full, completed from reference TRBV9 and TRBJ1-1, reads DSGVTQTPKHLITATGQRVTLRCSPRSGDLSVYWYQQSLDQGLQFLIQYYNGEERAKGNILERFSAQQFPDLHSELNLSSLELGDSALYFCASSVGQGESAFFGQGTRLTVV.

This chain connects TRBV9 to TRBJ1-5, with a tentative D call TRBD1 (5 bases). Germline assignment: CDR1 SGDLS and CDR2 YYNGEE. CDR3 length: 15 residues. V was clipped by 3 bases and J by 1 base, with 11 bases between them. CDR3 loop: CASSETGGSNQPQHF. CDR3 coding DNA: TGTGCCAGCAGCGAGACCGGGGGAAGCAATCAGCCCCAGCATTTT.

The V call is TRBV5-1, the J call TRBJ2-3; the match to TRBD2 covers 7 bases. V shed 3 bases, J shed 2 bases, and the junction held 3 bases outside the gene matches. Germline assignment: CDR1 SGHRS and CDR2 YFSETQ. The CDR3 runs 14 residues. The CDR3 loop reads CASSSSGLTDTQYF. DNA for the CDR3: TGCGCCAGCAGCTCTAGCGGCCTCACAGATACGCAGTATTTT.

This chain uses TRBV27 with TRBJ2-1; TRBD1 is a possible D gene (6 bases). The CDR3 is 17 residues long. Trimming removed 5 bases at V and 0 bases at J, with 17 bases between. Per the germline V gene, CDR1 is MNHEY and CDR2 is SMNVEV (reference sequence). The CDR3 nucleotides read TGTGCCAGCAGTCCATATCGACAGGCGAGCTCCTACAATGAGCAGTTCTTC. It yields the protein CASSPYRQASSYNEQFF.

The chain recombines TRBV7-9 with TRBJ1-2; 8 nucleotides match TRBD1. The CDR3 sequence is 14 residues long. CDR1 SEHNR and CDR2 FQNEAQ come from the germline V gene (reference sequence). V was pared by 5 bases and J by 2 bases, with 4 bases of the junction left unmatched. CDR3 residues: CASSHRDRNYGYTF. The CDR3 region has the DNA TGTGCCAGCAGCCATAGGGACAGGAACTATGGCTACACCTTC.

CDR3 amino acids: CAIFNGIMSGNTIYF. CDR3 DNA sequence: TGTGCCATTTTTAACGGGATCATGTCTGGAAACACCATATATTTT. The chain links TRBV10-3 to TRBJ1-3; D is unresolved. V lost 9 bases and J lost 1, with 16 bases in between. This CDR3 is 15 amino acids long. The germline V gene has CDR1 ENHRY and CDR2 SYGVKD.

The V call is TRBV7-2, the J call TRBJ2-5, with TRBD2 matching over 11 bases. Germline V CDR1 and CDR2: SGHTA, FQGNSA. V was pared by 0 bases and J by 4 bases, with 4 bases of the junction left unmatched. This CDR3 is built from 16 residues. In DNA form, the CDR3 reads TGTGCCAGCAGCTTAGCGGTGACTAGCGGGGTAGAGACCCAGTACTTC. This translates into CASSLAVTSGVETQYF. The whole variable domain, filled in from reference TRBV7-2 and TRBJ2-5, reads GAGVSQSPSNKVTEKGKDVELRCDPISGHTALYWYRQSLGQGLEFLIYFQGNSAPDKSGLPSDRFSAERTGGSVSTLTIQRTQQEDSAVYLCASSLAVTSGVETQYFGPGTRLLVL.

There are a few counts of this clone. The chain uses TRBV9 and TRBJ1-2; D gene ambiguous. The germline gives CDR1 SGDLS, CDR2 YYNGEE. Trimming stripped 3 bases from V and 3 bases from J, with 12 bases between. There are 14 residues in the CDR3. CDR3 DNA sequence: TGTGCCAGCAGCGGAGAGGGAGTGGACTATGGCTACACCTTC. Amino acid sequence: CASSGEGVDYGYTF.

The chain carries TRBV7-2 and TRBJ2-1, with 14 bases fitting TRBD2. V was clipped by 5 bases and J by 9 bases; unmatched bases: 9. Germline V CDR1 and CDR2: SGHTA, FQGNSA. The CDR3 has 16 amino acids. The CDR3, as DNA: TGTGCCAGCAGCCTCCGACTAGCGGGGGGGCCGGGTGAGCAGTTCTTC. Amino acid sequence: CASSLRLAGGPGEQFF.

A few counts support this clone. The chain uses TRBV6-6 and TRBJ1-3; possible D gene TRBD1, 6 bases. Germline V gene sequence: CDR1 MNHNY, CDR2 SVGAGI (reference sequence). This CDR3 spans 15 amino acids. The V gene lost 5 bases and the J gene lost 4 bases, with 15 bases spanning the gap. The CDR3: CASSLVPDRGNTIYF. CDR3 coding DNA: TGTGCCAGCAGTCTCGTCCCCGACAGGGGAAACACCATATATTTT.

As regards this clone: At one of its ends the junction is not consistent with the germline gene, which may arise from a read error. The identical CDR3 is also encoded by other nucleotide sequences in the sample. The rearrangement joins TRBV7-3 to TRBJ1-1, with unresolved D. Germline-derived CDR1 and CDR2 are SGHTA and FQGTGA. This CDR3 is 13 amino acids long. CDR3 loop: CASSLSENTEAFF. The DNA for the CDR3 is TGTGCTAGCAGCTTATCAGAGAACACTGAAGCTTTCTTT.

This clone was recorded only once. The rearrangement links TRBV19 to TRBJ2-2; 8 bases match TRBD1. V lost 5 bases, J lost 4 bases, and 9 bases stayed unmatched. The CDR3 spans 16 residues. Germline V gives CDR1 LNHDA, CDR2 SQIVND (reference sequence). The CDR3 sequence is CASSSLRTGITGELFF. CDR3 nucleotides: TGTGCCAGTAGTTCTTTGAGGACAGGGATCACCGGGGAGCTGTTTTTT.

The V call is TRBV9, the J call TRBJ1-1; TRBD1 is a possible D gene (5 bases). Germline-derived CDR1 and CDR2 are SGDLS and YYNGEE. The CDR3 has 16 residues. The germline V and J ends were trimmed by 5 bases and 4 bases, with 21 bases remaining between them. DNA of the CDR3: TGTGCCAGCAGTTATATCCAGGGTCGGGTAGGCACTGAAGCTTTCTTT. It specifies CASSYIQGRVGTEAFF.

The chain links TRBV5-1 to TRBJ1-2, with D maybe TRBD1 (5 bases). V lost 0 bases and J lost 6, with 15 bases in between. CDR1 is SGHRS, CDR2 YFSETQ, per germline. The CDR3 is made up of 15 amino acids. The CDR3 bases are TGCGCCAGCAGCTTGGAATGGGGCGCGCGGAATGGCTACACCTTC. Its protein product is CASSLEWGARNGYTF.

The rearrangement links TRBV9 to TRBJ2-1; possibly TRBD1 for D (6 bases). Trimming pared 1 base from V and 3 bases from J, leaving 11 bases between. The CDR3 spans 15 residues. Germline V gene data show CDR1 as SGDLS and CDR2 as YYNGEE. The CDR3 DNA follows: TGTGCCAGCAGCGTATCAGGGGCTATCTACAATGAGCAGTTCTTC. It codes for CASSVSGAIYNEQFF. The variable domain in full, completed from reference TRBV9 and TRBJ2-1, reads DSGVTQTPKHLITATGQRVTLRCSPRSGDLSVYWYQQSLDQGLQFLIQYYNGEERAKGNILERFSAQQFPDLHSELNLSSLELGDSALYFCASSVSGAIYNEQFFGPGTRLTVL.

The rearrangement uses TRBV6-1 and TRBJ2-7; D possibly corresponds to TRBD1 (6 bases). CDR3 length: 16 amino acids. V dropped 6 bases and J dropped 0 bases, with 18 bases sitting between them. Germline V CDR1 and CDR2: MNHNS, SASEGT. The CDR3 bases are TGTGCCAGCAGAGAATCCAGGAAGGGGGTCTCCTACGAGCAGTACTTC. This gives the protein CASRESRKGVSYEQYF.

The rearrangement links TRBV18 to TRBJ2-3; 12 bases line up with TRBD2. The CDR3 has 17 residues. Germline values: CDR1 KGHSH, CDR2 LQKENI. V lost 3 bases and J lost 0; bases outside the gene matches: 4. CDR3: CASSPGLAGVSTDTQYF. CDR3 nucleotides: TGTGCCAGCTCACCGGGACTAGCGGGCGTTAGCACAGATACGCAGTATTTT.

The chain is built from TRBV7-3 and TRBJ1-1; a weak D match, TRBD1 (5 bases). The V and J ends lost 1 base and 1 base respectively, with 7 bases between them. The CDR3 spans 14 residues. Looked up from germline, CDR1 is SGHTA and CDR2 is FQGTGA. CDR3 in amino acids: CASSLRGTNTEAFF. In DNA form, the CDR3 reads TGTGCCAGCAGCTTAAGGGGCACGAACACTGAAGCTTTCTTT.